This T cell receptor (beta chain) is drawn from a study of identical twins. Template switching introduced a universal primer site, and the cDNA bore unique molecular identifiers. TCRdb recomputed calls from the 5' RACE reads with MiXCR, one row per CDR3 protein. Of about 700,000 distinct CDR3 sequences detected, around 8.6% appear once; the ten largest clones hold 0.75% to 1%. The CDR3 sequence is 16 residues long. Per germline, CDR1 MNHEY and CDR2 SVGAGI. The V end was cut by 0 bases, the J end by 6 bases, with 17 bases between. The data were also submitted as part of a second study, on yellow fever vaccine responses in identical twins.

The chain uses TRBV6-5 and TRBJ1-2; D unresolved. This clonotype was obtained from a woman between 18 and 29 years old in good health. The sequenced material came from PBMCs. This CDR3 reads CASSYSEMAKGDGYTF. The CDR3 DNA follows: TGTGCCAGCAGTTACTCCGAGATGGCCAAGGGCGATGGCTACACCTTC.